These 3 T cell receptor beta chains came from one sample sequenced in a study of cytomegalovirus exposure and HLA in healthy donors. PCR was performed using 60 Vbeta and 13 Jbeta primers. The assay was immunoSEQ multiplex PCR, and TCRdb's table has in-frame clones only and misses some. This listing includes some 200,000 clones. Source material: PBMCs. All receptors come from a boy under 18 in good health and CMV-seronegative.

V gene TRBV5-1 combines with J gene TRBJ2-2, with 9 bases that match TRBD2. CDR3 length: 17 residues. CDR1 is SGHRS, CDR2 YFSETQ, per germline. Trimming cost V 4 bases and J 0 bases; bases outside gene matches: 7. Here the CDR3 reads CASSPSGGTANTGELFF. The CDR3 bases are TGCGCCAGCAGCCCCAGCGGGGGGACCGCGAACACCGGGGAGCTGTTTTTT. Using reference TRBV5-1 and TRBJ2-2 for the parts outside the CDR3, the full variable domain is KAGVTQTPRYLIKTRGQQVTLSCSPISGHRSVSWYQQTPGQGLQFLFEYFSETQRNKGNFPGRFSGRQFSNSRSEMNVSTLELGDSALYLCASSPSGGTANTGELFFGEGSRLTVL.

V gene TRBV30 combines with J gene TRBJ2-7; 9 bases line up with TRBD1. With V trimmed by 4 bases and J by 3 bases, 4 bases remained unmatched. CDR1 is GTSNPN and CDR2 is SVGIG in the germline V gene (reference sequence). The CDR3 is 13 residues long. The CDR3 nucleotides read TGTGCCTGGACCCTGGACAGGGGCTACGAGCAGTACTTC. As protein: CAWTLDRGYEQYF.

The genes are TRBV6-5 and TRBJ1-1; D is unresolved. The CDR3 contains 15 residues. Germline CDR1 is MNHEY and CDR2 is SVGAGI. V lost 7 bases and J 4 bases, leaving 19 bases between the germline ends. The CDR3 spells CASNLLVEGSTEAFF. The DNA for the CDR3 is TGTGCCAGCAATCTACTAGTGGAGGGATCCACTGAAGCTTTCTTT.